This entry concerns a single T cell receptor (beta chain). Sequencing used immunoSEQ multiplex PCR; TCRdb keeps in-frame clones, though not all of them. The profile shows 90,000 to 100,000 clones, around three quarters of them singletons. Germline V gene sequence: CDR1 SGHAT, CDR2 FQDESV (reference sequence). The CDR3 is 15 amino acids. V gave up 5 bases and J gave up 5 bases, with 18 bases separating them. The data belong to a study of control samples from healthy donors and cancer patients. The clonotype was recovered from a woman in her twenties or thirties in good health. The J gene is TRBJ2-5, the V gene TRBV11-1, with D maybe TRBD2 (7 bases). Sequencing was performed on blood. CDR3 region: CASSLQSGGQETQYF. The DNA for the CDR3 is TGTGCCAGCAGCCTCCAGTCGGGGGGCCAGGAGACCCAGTACTTC.